Presented here are 15 T cell receptor beta chains from one specimen sequenced in a study of T-cell reconstitution after alpha-beta-depleted transplantation in children. Using unique molecular identifiers, the investigators prepared the TCRbeta library. Via MiXCR, TCRdb re-called the PCR reads, giving one row per CDR3 protein. The data show about 870,000 distinct CDR3 sequences, 15% to 20% seen once. The sequencing used PBMCs, mostly from graft donor cells, collected 360 days after TCRalphabeta/CD19-depleted stem cell transplant. These receptors all come from a male patient between 5 and 17 years old who had a stem cell transplant for acute lymphoblastic leukemia, so the T cells may come from the graft donor.

This clonotype was detected only a few times. The chain has TRBV18 and TRBJ2-1, with 9 bases matching TRBD2. CDR1 is KGHSH and CDR2 is LQKENI in the germline V gene. There are 16 residues in the CDR3. Losses at the gene ends were 3 bases for V and 2 bases for J; bases not matched to a gene: 5. This CDR3 is CASSPVGGRAYNEQFF. The CDR3 DNA sequence: TGTGCCAGCTCACCGGTAGGCGGGAGGGCCTACAATGAGCAGTTCTTC.

The chain uses TRBV7-9 and TRBJ1-1; no clear D. Germline assignment: CDR1 SEHNR and CDR2 FQNEAQ (reference sequence). Trimming shortened V by 8 bases and J by 4 bases, and 14 bases separated the two germline ends. The CDR3 runs 13 residues. CDR3 in DNA: TGTGCCAGCGCGAGTCCCACGGGCACTGAAGCTTTCTTT. Its translation is CASASPTGTEAFF.

V gene TRBV24-1 combines with J gene TRBJ2-3; a weak D match, TRBD2 (5 bases). V was shortened by 4 bases and J by 6 bases, with 19 bases between the two germline ends. The CDR3 has 16 amino acids. CDR1 is KGHDR and CDR2 is SFDVKD in the germline V gene. This CDR3 reads CATSDASRGSGDTQYF. As DNA, the CDR3 is TGTGCCACCAGTGACGCTAGCCGGGGTTCCGGTGATACGCAGTATTTT.

V gene TRBV5-1 combines with J gene TRBJ1-4, with 12 bases lining up with TRBD1. Germline V gene data show CDR1 as SGHRS and CDR2 as YFSETQ. V dropped 1 base and J dropped 6; count of bases not matched to a gene: 7. CDR3 length equals 17 residues. The CDR3 sequence: CASSLMSRDRGHEKLFF. CDR3 nucleotide sequence: TGCGCCAGCAGCTTGATGAGCAGGGACAGGGGGCATGAAAAACTGTTTTTT.

The sample holds one count of this clonotype. The chain recombines TRBV20-1 with TRBJ2-2; 9 positions match TRBD2. CDR1 and CDR2 from the germline V gene are DFQATT and SNEGSKA (reference sequence). The CDR3 covers 14 residues. Losses at the gene ends were 6 bases for V and 6 bases for J; bases not matched to a gene: 8. CDR3 sequence: CSATSGRQAGELFF. As DNA, the CDR3 is TGCAGTGCAACCAGCGGGAGGCAGGCCGGGGAGCTGTTTTTT.

The chain has TRBV28 and TRBJ2-2, with TRBD1 as a possible D gene (6 bases). Per germline, CDR1 MDHEN and CDR2 SYDVKM. Trimming left V 6 bases short and J 6 bases short, with 14 bases between. The CDR3 has 14 amino acids. This CDR3 reads CASRETGGAGELFF. The CDR3 DNA follows: TGTGCCAGCAGGGAGACAGGTGGGGCCGGGGAGCTGTTTTTT.

The V gene is TRBV12-3 or TRBV12-4, the J gene TRBJ2-3; TRBD2 might be the D (5 bases). V was clipped by 1 base and J by 6 bases, with 23 bases between them. CDR3 length: 18 amino acids. The CDR3: CASSLDWLTDSRTDTQYF. DNA of the CDR3: TGTGCCAGCAGTTTAGATTGGTTGACGGACTCCCGGACGGATACGCAGTATTTT.

This clonotype came up a few times. The rearrangement uses TRBV29-1 and TRBJ2-1; 7 bases align to TRBD2. Trimming removed 7 bases from V and 5 bases from J; junction bases left unmatched: 11. This CDR3 is built from 14 residues. Germline V gene sequence: CDR1 SQVTM, CDR2 ANQGSEA. CDR3 bases: TGCAGCGCCATGGGACTACCACAGGACAATGAGCAGTTCTTC. As protein: CSAMGLPQDNEQFF.

For this clonotype: The CDR3 end shows no conserved phenylalanine or tryptophan, and so a read error is likely. The CDR3 loop is CSARDLGAIPVNEQFY. As DNA, the CDR3 is TGCAGTGCTAGAGATCTGGGCGCGATTCCCGTCAATGAGCAGTTCTAC. The V gene is TRBV20-1, the J gene TRBJ2-1, with no clear D. Deletions cut 0 bases from V and 6 bases from J, with 18 bases between. The CDR3 sequence is 16 residues long. Germline CDR1 DFQATT, CDR2 SNEGSKA (reference sequence).

This clonotype was detected a few times. CDR3 sequence reads: CASSQVSREQYF. The CDR3, as DNA: TGCGCCAGCAGCCAAGTGTCTCGCGAGCAGTACTTC. V is TRBV4-1 and J is TRBJ2-7; no clear D gene. CDR3 length: 12 residues. The V end lost 1 base, the J end lost 6 bases, and 7 bases lay between the germline ends. Germline CDR1 reads MGHRA; CDR2 reads YSYEKL.

The chain is built from TRBV7-6 and TRBJ2-6; D possibly corresponds to TRBD1 (5 bases). CDR1 is SGHVS and CDR2 is FNYEAQ in the germline V gene. The CDR3 extends over 21 amino acids. The V and J ends lost 4 bases and 0 bases respectively, with 25 bases between them. The CDR3: CASSSMWESGHLISGANVLTF. The CDR3 bases are TGTGCCAGCAGCTCAATGTGGGAATCAGGGCATCTCATCTCTGGGGCCAACGTCCTGACTTTC.

This clonotype was counted a few times. This sequence joins TRBV6-6 and TRBJ1-5; 7 nucleotides line up with TRBD1. The junction had 5 bases not matched to a gene; V was cut back by 6 bases and J by 6 bases. Germline-derived CDR1 and CDR2 are MNHNY and SVGAGI (reference sequence). The CDR3 contains 13 residues. For the CDR3, the DNA is TGTGCCAGCAGGGAACAGGGGTCTCAGCCCCAGCATTTT. Its protein is CASREQGSQPQHF.

This clonotype was recorded at least ten times. V gene TRBV3-1 combines with J gene TRBJ1-5, with D unclear. V lost 5 bases and J lost 0, with 5 bases in between. This CDR3 is built from 13 residues. Germline CDR1 reads LGHDT; CDR2 reads YNNKEL (reference sequence). CDR3 sequence: CASSKNSNQPQHF. In DNA, the CDR3 is TGTGCCAGCAGCAAGAATAGCAATCAGCCCCAGCATTTT.

The sample holds a few counts of this clonotype. This chain uses TRBV7-9 with TRBJ2-5, with TRBD1 identical over 7 bases. Germline V gene lookup returns CDR1 SEHNR and CDR2 FQNEAQ (reference sequence). The CDR3 contains 17 residues. V dropped 6 bases and J dropped 3; count of bases not matched to a gene: 16. The CDR3, as DNA: TGTGCCAGCAGATCAGAACAGGGGACGGGATTCAAAGAGACCCAGTACTTC. The encoded protein is CASRSEQGTGFKETQYF.

This clonotype was recorded many times. This chain uses TRBV12-3 or TRBV12-4 with TRBJ2-3; 7 bases fit TRBD2. The CDR3 totals 18 residues. V lost 4 bases and J lost 2; bases outside the gene matches: 15. The CDR3 sequence is CASSSLGWAGAHTDTQYF. The CDR3 DNA follows: TGTGCCAGCAGTTCCCTAGGGTGGGCGGGAGCCCACACAGATACGCAGTATTTT.